This TCR beta chain was recorded in a study of CD8 T cells in Susac syndrome. Whole-study results and caveats: Susac-specific public clones found in total CD8+ repertoires numbered 15 to 20, and those in CD8+ TEMRA repertoires numbered 4 to 6.

Remarks on this clonotype: Its antigen is unidentified.

Random hexamers were used to reverse transcribe an amount of roughly 0.45 to 1 ug RNA. TCRdb recomputed calls from the immunoSEQ multiplex PCR reads with MiXCR, one row per CDR3 protein. The table shows about 90,000 distinct CDR3 sequences, with 90% to 97% occurring only once. From blood CD8+ and CD4+ T cells, TCR beta sequences were generated. Germline-derived CDR1 and CDR2 are SQVTM and ANQGSEA. This CDR3 is built from 14 residues. Trimming cost V 5 bases and J 2 bases, with 13 bases left between them. The sample taken for sequencing was CD8+ T cells from PBMCs. The clonotype originates from a human donor with Susac syndrome. The chain carries TRBV29-1 and TRBJ1-5; the D gene is possibly TRBD1 (6 bases). CDR3 in DNA: TGCAGCGTTCTGACAGGAAAGGGCAATCAGCCCCAGCATTTT. This translates into CSVLTGKGNQPQHF.